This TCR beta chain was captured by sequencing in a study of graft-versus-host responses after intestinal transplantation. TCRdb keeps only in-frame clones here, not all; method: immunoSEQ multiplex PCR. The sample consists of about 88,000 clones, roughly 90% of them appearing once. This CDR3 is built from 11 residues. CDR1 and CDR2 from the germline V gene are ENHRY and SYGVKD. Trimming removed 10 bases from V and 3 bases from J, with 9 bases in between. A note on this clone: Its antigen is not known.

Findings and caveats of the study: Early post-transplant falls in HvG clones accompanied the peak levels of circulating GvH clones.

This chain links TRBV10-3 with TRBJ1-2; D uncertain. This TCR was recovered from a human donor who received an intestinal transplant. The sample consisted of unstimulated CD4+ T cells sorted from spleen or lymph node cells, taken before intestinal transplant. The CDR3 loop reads CATSRDYGYTF. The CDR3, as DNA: TGTGCCACCTCAAGAGACTATGGCTACACCTTC.